These 27 T cell receptor beta chains share one sample of origin, sequenced in a study of T cell responses to AZD1222 COVID-19 vaccine (dated by TCRdb to about 2021). The label giving this sample's time point can be read as: about 28 days (+/-7) after the second vaccine dose. Preparation of the library involved the immunoSEQ multiplex PCR assay. Imported from immuneACCESS, the table was reduced by TCRdb to in-frame sequences with V and J called. These copies leave out some clones; in studies compared against another copy, an unresolved V gene accounts for under half, and the cause of the remainder is not known. The sample yields around 130,000 clones; 89% were counted once. Of the sample, roughly a tenth falls within the top ten clones. Here the sequenced sample was peripheral blood, taken 28 days after the second AZD1222 dose. The receptors originated from an adult who received the AZD1222 COVID-19 vaccine.

The chain has TRBV28 and TRBJ1-3; D not certain. Germline V gene sequence: CDR1 MDHEN, CDR2 SYDVKM. V gave up 1 base and J gave up 5 bases, with 9 bases separating them. The CDR3 length is 14 residues. CDR3 protein: CASSLSAVRNTIYF. CDR3 bases: TGTGCCAGCAGTTTATCGGCAGTAAGAAACACCATATATTTT.

The chain carries TRBV9 and TRBJ2-1; D might be TRBD1 (6 bases). The CDR3 covers 13 residues. Trimming pared 3 bases from V and 4 bases from J, leaving 8 bases between. Germline assignment: CDR1 SGDLS and CDR2 YYNGEE. The chain's CDR3 is CASSAGTYNEQFF. DNA for the CDR3: TGTGCCAGCAGCGCCGGGACATACAATGAGCAGTTCTTC.

The gene calls are TRBV18 and TRBJ1-1; 10 nucleotides line up with TRBD1. This CDR3 is built from 15 residues. Per germline, CDR1 KGHSH and CDR2 LQKENI. V lost 3 bases to trimming and J lost 1 base; unmatched junction nucleotides: 2. For the CDR3, the DNA is TGTGCCAGCTCACCCTGGGACAGGGGGAACACTGAAGCTTTCTTT. Translation: CASSPWDRGNTEAFF.

The rearrangement joins TRBV5-1 to TRBJ2-7; D is unresolved. Germline CDR1 and CDR2: SGHRS and YFSETQ. CDR3 length: 13 amino acids. Between the trimmed V and J ends, which lost 4 bases and 6 bases, there was a span of 14 bases. The CDR3 DNA follows: TGCGCCAGCAGCCCCCGGGCCGGGCTCGAGCAGTACTTC. As protein: CASSPRAGLEQYF.

The chain combines TRBV12-3 or TRBV12-4 with TRBJ1-6, with 8 bases that match TRBD1. There are 13 residues in the CDR3. The trim removed 4 bases at V and 13 bases at J, leaving 6 bases unmatched. Here the CDR3 DNA reads TGTGCCAGCAGTTGGACAGGGCGGGGGCCCCTCCACTTT. This gives the protein CASSWTGRGPLHF.

The chain uses TRBV11-2 and TRBJ2-7, with D tentatively TRBD2 (5 bases). Trimming pared 5 bases from V and 4 bases from J, leaving 15 bases between. CDR3 size: 14 residues. CDR1 and CDR2 (germline): SGHAT, FQNNGV. For the CDR3, the DNA is TGTGCCAGCAGCGGGGTGGGGAGACCTTACGAGCAGTACTTC. Translation: CASSGVGRPYEQYF. Full variable domain (missing parts from reference TRBV11-2 and TRBJ2-7): EAGVAQSPRYKIIEKRQSVAFWCNPISGHATLYWYQQILGQGPKLLIQFQNNGVVDDSQLPKDRFSAERLKGVDSTLKIQPAKLEDSAVYLCASSGVGRPYEQYFGPGTRLTVT.

This chain joins TRBV30 and TRBJ1-1; D gene ambiguous. The V gene lost 5 bases and the J gene lost 7 bases, with 8 bases spanning the gap. This CDR3 contains 10 residues. CDR1 is GTSNPN and CDR2 is SVGIG in the germline V gene (reference sequence). The DNA of the CDR3 is TGTGCCTGGGAGGGATTTGAAGCTTTCTTT. Its translation is CAWEGFEAFF.

CDR3 sequence (DNA): TGTGCCAGCAGTGAGGAGGGGGTTGGTGGCTACACCTTC. Translated: CASSEEGVGGYTF. This sequence joins TRBV6-4 and TRBJ1-2; D is possibly TRBD1 (6 bases). The germline CDR1 and CDR2 sequences are MRHNA and SNTAGT. This CDR3 has 13 residues. V was trimmed by 3 bases and J by 7 bases, leaving 12 bases between them.

The chain joins TRBV7-9 to TRBJ2-1; no firm D call. CDR1 SEHNR and CDR2 FQNEAQ come from the germline V gene (reference sequence). V was shortened by 0 bases and J by 6 bases, with 6 bases between the two germline ends. The CDR3 runs 13 residues. Here the CDR3 DNA reads TGTGCCAGCAGCTTAGCGCGAGCCAATGAGCAGTTCTTC. Protein: CASSLARANEQFF.

The V call is TRBV2, the J call TRBJ1-2, with TRBD1 identical over 9 bases. Germline V gives CDR1 SNHLY, CDR2 FYNNEI. The V and J ends lost 4 bases and 5 bases, in that order; junction bases with no gene match: 17. This CDR3 has 18 amino acids. The CDR3 coding sequence is TGTGCCAGCAGTGCCCAGCCGGGACAGGGAGAATTCTTTTATGGCTACACCTTC. It is translated as CASSAQPGQGEFFYGYTF.

The count of this clone is one. This chain joins TRBV2 and TRBJ1-4; D call uncertain. This CDR3 contains 12 residues. V lost 4 bases and J 4 bases, leaving 4 bases between the germline ends. Germline V gene data show CDR1 as SNHLY and CDR2 as FYNNEI. This chain's CDR3 is CASSGVNEKLFF. For the CDR3, the DNA is TGTGCCAGCAGTGGGGTTAATGAAAAACTGTTTTTT.

The rearrangement uses TRBV12-3 or TRBV12-4 and TRBJ2-1, with 8 nucleotides matching TRBD2. This CDR3 spans 13 amino acids. With 7 bases clipped from V and 8 bases from J, the junction kept 7 bases outside the gene matches. The CDR3: CASTRTSFYEQFF. CDR3 in DNA: TGTGCCAGCACCAGGACTAGCTTCTATGAGCAGTTCTTC.

The chain recombines TRBV5-6 with TRBJ2-3; D unclear. CDR3 size: 12 residues. The V end lost 0 bases, the J end lost 3 bases, and 2 bases lay between the germline ends. Per germline, CDR1 SGHDT and CDR2 YYEEEE. CDR3 region: CASSLETDTQYF. In DNA, the CDR3 is TGTGCCAGCAGCTTGGAGACAGATACGCAGTATTTT.

On this clone: The sample carries other DNA sequences with the same CDR3. The V call is TRBV7-9, the J call TRBJ1-5, with 7 bases lining up with TRBD1. The CDR3 runs to 14 residues. Germline CDR1 SEHNR, CDR2 FQNEAQ (reference sequence). J was trimmed by 7 bases and V by 1 base; bases with no gene match: 4. The CDR3 region has the DNA TGTGCCAGCAGCTTAGGACAGGGAGGACAGCCCCAGCATTTT. Its protein product is CASSLGQGGQPQHF.

This rearrangement joins TRBV5-6 to TRBJ1-6; D not certain. Trimming shortened V by 5 bases and J by 4 bases, and 13 bases separated the two germline ends. Germline CDR1 reads SGHDT; CDR2 reads YYEEEE. The CDR3 is 15 amino acids. CDR3 region: CASSSDGAYNSPLHF. CDR3 sequence (DNA): TGTGCCAGCAGTTCGGACGGAGCTTATAATTCACCCCTCCACTTT. Drawing the rest from reference TRBV5-6 and TRBJ1-6, the complete variable domain is DAGVTQSPTHLIKTRGQQVTLRCSPKSGHDTVSWYQQALGQGPQFIFQYYEEEERQRGNFPDRFSGHQFPNYSSELNVNALLLGDSALYLCASSSDGAYNSPLHFGNGTRLTVT.

V gene TRBV18 combines with J gene TRBJ1-6; D gene unclear. Germline-derived CDR1 and CDR2 are KGHSH and LQKENI. Trimming cost V 2 bases and J 2 bases, with 13 bases left between them. This CDR3 is 17 amino acids long. Here the CDR3 DNA reads TGTGCCAGCTCACCAGGGGAGGCGGGAACCTATAATTCACCCCTCCACTTT. This codes for CASSPGEAGTYNSPLHF.

The rearrangement joins TRBV6-4 to TRBJ1-1; D is unclear. Trimming took off 6 bases at V and 1 base at J, with 9 bases between the two ends. The CDR3 has 13 residues. The germline V gene has CDR1 MRHNA and CDR2 SNTAGT. The CDR3 sequence: CASSTLANTEAFF. CDR3 in DNA: TGTGCCAGCAGCACGTTAGCGAACACTGAAGCTTTCTTT.

The chain carries TRBV6-5 and TRBJ2-7; 11 nucleotides match TRBD2. The V and J ends lost 6 bases and 3 bases, in that order; junction bases with no gene match: 7. The CDR3 is 15 residues long. Germline CDR1 reads MNHEY; CDR2 reads SVGAGI. CDR3 nucleotides: TGTGCCAGCAGGACAACTAGCGGGAGTATCTACGAGCAGTACTTC. Protein product: CASRTTSGSIYEQYF.

This clone was seen just once. The rearrangement uses TRBV4-1 and TRBJ1-2, with no clear D. CDR1 is MGHRA and CDR2 is YSYEKL in the germline V gene. The CDR3 loop spans 15 amino acids. V lost 3 bases to trimming and J lost 5 bases, with 16 bases between them. The CDR3 sequence is CASSQLHMSRYGYTF. Here the CDR3 DNA reads TGCGCCAGCAGCCAGCTACACATGTCGCGTTATGGCTACACCTTC.

V usage is TRBV7-6 and J usage is TRBJ2-1; 16 nucleotides agree with TRBD2. The junction had 9 bases not matched to a gene; V was cut back by 5 bases and J by 8 bases. CDR3 size: 17 residues. CDR1 SGHVS and CDR2 FNYEAQ come from the germline V gene. CDR3 bases: TGTGCCAGCAGCCCAGGGACTAGCGGGGGGGTCCGGGATGAGCAGTTCTTC. This codes for CASSPGTSGGVRDEQFF.

This sequence joins TRBV27 and TRBJ1-5; D is perhaps TRBD1 (5 bases). The CDR3 contains 14 residues. V was trimmed by 7 bases and J by 3 bases, leaving 13 bases between them. Germline CDR1 reads MNHEY; CDR2 reads SMNVEV (reference sequence). The CDR3 reads CASNNQGSNQPQHF. The CDR3 DNA reads TGTGCCAGCAATAATCAGGGTTCCAATCAGCCCCAGCATTTT.

The chain has TRBV27 and TRBJ2-7, with 13 bases matching TRBD2. V was clipped by 6 bases and J by 4 bases; unmatched bases: 9. CDR1 and CDR2 from the germline V gene are MNHEY and SMNVEV (reference sequence). CDR3 length equals 16 residues. CDR3 nucleotides: TGTGCCAGCAGAGACAGCGGACTAGCGGGAGTGTACGAGCAGTACTTC. It specifies CASRDSGLAGVYEQYF.

The CDR3 sequence: CASSSLRAPEYQHF. The CDR3 nucleotides are TGTGCCAGCAGCTCTCTTCGGGCCCCGGAGTACCAGCATTTT. The V gene is TRBV7-2, the J gene TRBJ1-5; D gene unclear. The CDR3 runs 14 residues. The V gene's germline CDR1 is SGHTA and CDR2 FQGNSA. The V end lost 4 bases, the J end lost 12 bases, and 19 bases lay between the germline ends.

The V call is TRBV10-2, the J call TRBJ1-6; D not certain. Germline-derived CDR1 and CDR2 are WSHSY and SAAADI. This CDR3 spans 15 amino acids. V lost 2 bases, J lost 7 bases, and 12 bases lay in between. CDR3 nucleotide sequence: TGCGCCAGCAGTGAGAGGAAGGGATGGAATTCACCCCTCCACTTT. The encoded protein is CASSERKGWNSPLHF.

This clone is a singleton in its sample. The chain employs TRBV19 and TRBJ1-5; D unclear. Per the germline V gene, CDR1 is LNHDA and CDR2 is SQIVND (reference sequence). CDR3 size: 17 residues. V was shortened by 10 bases and J by 2 bases, with 24 bases between the two germline ends. Written as DNA, the CDR3 is TGTGCCACCTCTGGGCCCCAGTTGGCCGTGGGCAATCAGCCCCAGCATTTT. The encoded protein is CATSGPQLAVGNQPQHF.

V gene TRBV19 combines with J gene TRBJ2-2, with TRBD2 matching 10 bases. The V and J ends lost 7 bases and 6 bases, in that order; junction bases with no gene match: 8. Germline CDR1 reads LNHDA; CDR2 reads SQIVND (reference sequence). There are 15 residues in the CDR3. DNA of the CDR3: TGTGCCAGTATCGGTAGCGGGAGGTCTTCCGGGGAGCTGTTTTTT. The encoded protein is CASIGSGRSSGELFF.

J is TRBJ1-5 and V is TRBV27, with D maybe TRBD1 (5 bases). V lost 2 bases to trimming and J lost 2 bases, with 10 bases between them. Germline values: CDR1 MNHEY, CDR2 SMNVEV (reference sequence). The CDR3 runs 15 residues. The CDR3 is CASSLGGIGNQPQHF. The CDR3 DNA is TGTGCCAGCAGTTTAGGGGGAATCGGCAATCAGCCCCAGCATTTT.